A single sample gave rise to the 5 T cell receptor beta chains below, sequenced in a study of blood T cell repertoires in COVID-19. Assay: immunoSEQ multiplex PCR; the TCRdb copy retains only in-frame clones and omits some. The table has about 170,000 clones, about 85% seen once. Sequenced material: peripheral blood. All receptors derive from a man in his 60s who had recovered from COVID-19.

This clone showed up just once. The CDR3 protein is CASSPTGAAGAFF. CDR3 nucleotides: TGTGCCAGCAGCCCTACAGGTGCCGCTGGGGCTTTCTTT. The J gene is TRBJ1-1, the V gene TRBV7-3; D is possibly TRBD1 (5 bases). The CDR3 has 13 residues. Germline V gene sequence: CDR1 SGHTA, CDR2 FQGTGA. The V end lost 5 bases, the J end lost 11 bases, and 18 bases lay between the germline ends.

The rearrangement joins TRBV9 to TRBJ2-5, with a weak D call TRBD2 (6 bases). CDR1 is SGDLS and CDR2 is YYNGEE in the germline V gene. Trimming shortened V by 0 bases and J by 0 bases, and 15 bases separated the two germline ends. The CDR3 length is 17 residues. The CDR3 bases are TGTGCCAGCAGCGTAGCTAAGGGGACTTTGTACCAAGAGACCCAGTACTTC. The encoded protein is CASSVAKGTLYQETQYF.

J is TRBJ1-2 and V is TRBV6-6; a weak D match, TRBD1 (5 bases). The CDR3 consists of 16 residues. Trimming removed 4 bases from V and 3 bases from J, with 18 bases in between. CDR1 MNHNY and CDR2 SVGAGI come from the germline V gene (reference sequence). This CDR3 is CASSSPGGARYYGYTF. CDR3 DNA: TGTGCCAGCAGTTCCCCAGGAGGGGCACGCTACTATGGCTACACCTTC.

The chain has TRBV9 and TRBJ1-1; 7 positions match TRBD1. The CDR3 totals 14 residues. V lost 1 base and J lost 1; bases outside the gene matches: 1. Germline assignment: CDR1 SGDLS and CDR2 YYNGEE. This chain's CDR3 is CASSVNRGNTEAFF. The CDR3, as DNA: TGTGCCAGCAGCGTAAACAGGGGGAACACTGAAGCTTTCTTT.

J is TRBJ1-4 and V is TRBV3-1 (or the pseudogene TRBV3-2); D remains ambiguous. Between the trimmed V and J ends, which lost 4 bases and 10 bases, there was a span of 16 bases. CDR3 length equals 14 residues. Germline CDR1 LGHDT, CDR2 YNNKEL (reference sequence). DNA of the CDR3: TGTGCCAGCAGCCTAGACCCAAATTCCGGAAAACTGTTTTTT. It translates to CASSLDPNSGKLFF.